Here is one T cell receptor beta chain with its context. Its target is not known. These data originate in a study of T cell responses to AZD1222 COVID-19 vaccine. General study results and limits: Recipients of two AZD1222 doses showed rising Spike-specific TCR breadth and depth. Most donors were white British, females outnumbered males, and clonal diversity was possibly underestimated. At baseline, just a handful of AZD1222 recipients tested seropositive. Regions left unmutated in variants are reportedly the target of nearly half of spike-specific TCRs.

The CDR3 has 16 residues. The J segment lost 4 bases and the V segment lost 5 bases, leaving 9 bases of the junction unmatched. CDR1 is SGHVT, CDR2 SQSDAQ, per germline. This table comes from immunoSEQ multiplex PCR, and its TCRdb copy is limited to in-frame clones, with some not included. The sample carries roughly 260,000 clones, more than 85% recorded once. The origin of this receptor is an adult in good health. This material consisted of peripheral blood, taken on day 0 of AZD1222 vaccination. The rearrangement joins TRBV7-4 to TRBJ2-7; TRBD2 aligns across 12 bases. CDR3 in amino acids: CASSMGLAGVAYEQYF. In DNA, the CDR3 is TGTGCCAGCAGCATGGGACTAGCGGGCGTGGCGTACGAGCAGTACTTC.